The rows below give T cell receptor beta chains drawn from one sample of a study of T-cell reconstitution after alpha-beta-depleted transplantation in children. TCRdb used MiXCR to reprocess the PCR reads, holding one entry per CDR3 protein. The sample lists about 640,000 distinct CDR3 sequences, 16% occurring once. This sample comprised PBMCs from the stem cell graft donor, obtained from the stem cell graft. The receptor set was obtained from a human donor who donated a stem cell graft to a child with acute myeloid leukemia. The CDR3 runs from the conserved cysteine through the conserved F or W. The order of the fields is J gene, D gene, V gene, clone size, CDR3 DNA, CDR3 protein. A D gene is named only where the DNA matches it firmly. Clone size is not always given. Where it is, it says once, few, many or a class for expanded clones.

>TRBJ1-1|NA|TRBV5-5|NA
TGTGCCAGCAGCTTGGTAGGGGGGCCGGCTGAAGCTTTCTTT
CASSLVGGPAEAFF
>TRBJ2-7|NA|TRBV7-9|NA
TGTGCCAGCAGCTTAGGGAGATTCGCTAGCTACGAGCAGTACTTC
CASSLGRFASYEQYF
>TRBJ2-1|TRBD2|TRBV7-8|NA
TGTGCCAGCAGCTTGCTCACTAGCGGGGGGTTGAATGAGCAGTTCTTC
CASSLLTSGGLNEQFF
>TRBJ2-1|TRBD2|TRBV20-1|NA
TGCTGTGCTAGATCTGCTAGCGGGGGGTACCTGACAACCTACAATGAGCAGTTCTTC
CCARSASGGYLTTYNEQFF
>TRBJ1-2|NA|TRBV7-9|few
TGTGCCAGCAGCTTAGCTTGGCAGGGAGGCTATGGCTACACCTTC
CASSLAWQGGYGYTF
>TRBJ2-7|NA|TRBV20-1|many
TGCAGTGCTGTGGGACTGATTGCCTACGAGCAGTACTTC
CSAVGLIAYEQYF
>TRBJ2-5|TRBD1|TRBV29-1|many
TGCAGCGTTGCGACAGGGGCAGTCCAAGAGACCCAGTACTTC
CSVATGAVQETQYF
>TRBJ2-6|NA|TRBV15|few
TGTGCCACCAGCGCAGTCTCTGGGGCCAACGTCCTGACTTTC
CATSAVSGANVLTF
>TRBJ2-5|TRBD2|TRBV5-1|few
TGCGCCAGCAGGACCGAGGGAGGGACGGAGACCCAGTACTTC
CASRTEGGTETQYF
>TRBJ2-1|TRBD2|TRBV27|few
TGTGCCAGCAGTTTCGGGACTAACTCCTACAATGAGCAGTTCTTC
CASSFGTNSYNEQFF
>TRBJ1-2|NA|TRBV20-1|few
TGCAGTGCTAGAGATAGGCAGGGACCCTATGGCTACACCTTC
CSARDRQGPYGYTF
>TRBJ2-5|NA|TRBV29-1|many
TGCAGCGTTGAGAACAAAAAGGAGCTAGCGAAGGGTGAGACCCAGTACTTC
CSVENKKELAKGETQYF
>TRBJ2-1|NA|TRBV20-1|many
TGCAGTGCTAGAAGGGCGGGCGAGCAGTTCTTC
CSARRAGEQFF
>TRBJ2-1|NA|TRBV5-1|few
TGCGCCAGCAGCTTTACATATACCTACAATGAGCAGTTCTTC
CASSFTYTYNEQFF
>TRBJ1-1|NA|TRBV29-1|many
TGCAGCGTTGGCGAGGCGGGGGGAACTGAAGCTTTCTTT
CSVGEAGGTEAFF
>TRBJ2-5|NA|TRBV29-1|few
TGCAGCGTTCAGGCCCCGTTGAGGGAGACCCAGTACTTC
CSVQAPLRETQYF
>TRBJ2-2|TRBD1|TRBV6-5|few
TGTGCCAGCAGTTTTTCCCCGGCAGGGGGTACCGGGGAGCTGTTTTTT
CASSFSPAGGTGELFF
>TRBJ1-4|TRBD1|TRBV9|few
TGTGCCAGCAGCGGGGACAGACAAGGTGAAAAACTGTTTTTT
CASSGDRQGEKLFF
>TRBJ1-2|NA|TRBV29-1|many
TGCAGCGTGCATTTGGGGGGGAGCCAAGGCTACACCTTC
CSVHLGGSQGYTF
>TRBJ2-1|NA|TRBV7-2|NA
TGTGCCAGCAGCTGGGAACTAGAAGATAGCTCCTACAATGAGCAGTTCTTC
CASSWELEDSSYNEQFF
>TRBJ1-6|NA|TRBV7-9|NA
TGTGCCAGCAGCTTAGAAGAGGTTCGGGGTTCACCCCTCCACTTT
CASSLEEVRGSPLHF
>TRBJ2-7|NA|TRBV29-1|many
TGCAGCGTTGGGGACAACCAAGGGTCATACGAGCAGTACTTC
CSVGDNQGSYEQYF
>TRBJ2-2|TRBD1|TRBV5-1|few
TGCGCCAGCAGCTTGCCTTGGACAGGGGATGGGGAGCTGTTTTTT
CASSLPWTGDGELFF
>TRBJ2-5|TRBD2|TRBV29-1|NA
TGCAGCGTTGGGACTAGTCAAGAGACCCAGTACTTC
CSVGTSQETQYF
>TRBJ2-2|NA|TRBV5-1|many
TGCGCCAGCAGCTTGGCCAACACCGGGGAGCTGTTTTTT
CASSLANTGELFF
>TRBJ1-2|TRBD1|TRBV12-3/TRBV12-4|NA
TGTGCCAGCAACCGGGGACAGATCTATGGCTACACCTTC
CASNRGQIYGYTF
>TRBJ2-3|NA|TRBV12-3/TRBV12-4|many
TGTGCCAGCAGTTTAGGTGGGGGGACAGATACGCAGTATTTT
CASSLGGGTDTQYF
>TRBJ1-6|TRBD1|TRBV28|NA
TGTGCCGTCCGACAGGGGGCAGGTAATTCACCCCTCCACTTT
CAVRQGAGNSPLHF
>TRBJ1-6|NA|TRBV20-1|NA
TGCAGTGCCGTACGGACAGAAGCACCCCTCCACTTT
CSAVRTEAPLHF
>TRBJ1-6|TRBD1|TRBV29-1|many
TGCAGCGTCAAGACAGGGGGCGATTCACCCCTCCACTTT
CSVKTGGDSPLHF
>TRBJ2-5|NA|TRBV20-1|few
TGCAGTGCTAGGAAGTATACGATCCCACAAGAGACCCAGTACTTC
CSARKYTIPQETQYF
>TRBJ2-1|NA|TRBV12-3/TRBV12-4|few
TGTGCCAGCAGTCCTGCCCAGGGGTTCCCGTTCTTC
CASSPAQGFPFF
>TRBJ2-3|NA|TRBV24-1|NA
TGTGCCACCAGTCCCGGGACGGGGCGCACAGATACGCAGTATTTT
CATSPGTGRTDTQYF
>TRBJ1-4|NA|TRBV29-1|many
TGCAGCGTTGAAGAAACGGGGGCTCATGAAAAACTGTTTTTT
CSVEETGAHEKLFF
>TRBJ2-4|NA|TRBV20-1|NA
TGCAGTGCTGGGGACCCGGTGGGGGCCAAAAACATTCAGTACTTC
CSAGDPVGAKNIQYF
>TRBJ2-7|NA|TRBV4-2|NA
TGTGCCAGCATCCTCGGAGGGGCGAGCTCCTACGAGCAGTACTTC
CASILGGASSYEQYF
>TRBJ2-5|NA|TRBV11-2|NA
TGTGCCAGCAGCTTAGTAGTAGGAACACAAGAGACCCAGTACTTC
CASSLVVGTQETQYF
>TRBJ2-2|NA|TRBV6-1|few
TGTGCCAGCAGGCTCTTAGGTGGGAACACCGGGGAGCTGTTTTTT
CASRLLGGNTGELFF
>TRBJ2-3|TRBD2|TRBV6-5|few
TGTGCCAGCAGTCACCAGCGGGGGGGCAACACAGATACGCAGTATTTT
CASSHQRGGNTDTQYF
>TRBJ1-1|NA|TRBV20-1|NA
TGCAGTGCCCCGCAGTTCACTGAAGCTTTCTTT
CSAPQFTEAFF
>TRBJ2-1|NA|TRBV29-1|many
TGCAGCGTCCGTGGCGGGGCAAGAAATGAGCAGTTCTTC
CSVRGGARNEQFF
>TRBJ2-6|NA|TRBV7-6|NA
TGTGCCAGCAGTCTTAAGCAGGCCTCTGGGGCCAACGTCCTGACTTTC
CASSLKQASGANVLTF
>TRBJ1-4|NA|TRBV20-1|NA
TGCAGTGCTAGGCCTACAGGGCCGAGTGCAACTAATGAAAAACTGTTTTTT
CSARPTGPSATNEKLFF
>TRBJ1-3|NA|TRBV12-3/TRBV12-4|NA
TGTGCCAGCAGTTGGGCAGGACGCTACACTGGAAACACCATATATTTT
CASSWAGRYTGNTIYF
>TRBJ1-1|NA|TRBV12-3/TRBV12-4|many
TGTGCCAGCAGTTTCCACAGGGCTGAGACTGAAGCTTTCTTT
CASSFHRAETEAFF
>TRBJ1-5|TRBD1|TRBV7-2|many
TGTGCCAGCAGCTCCCGGACAGGGCGGAATCAGCCCCAGCATTTT
CASSSRTGRNQPQHF
>TRBJ2-5|NA|TRBV5-5|many
TGTGCCAGCAGCGTTCGTCCAGTACAAGAGACCCAGTACTTC
CASSVRPVQETQYF
>TRBJ2-5|TRBD1|TRBV29-1|NA
TGCAGCGTTTTGACAGGGGCCGTGGAGACCCAGTACTTC
CSVLTGAVETQYF
>TRBJ1-2|NA|TRBV5-1|NA
TGCGCCAGCTCGATGGGCTATGGCTACACCTTC
CASSMGYGYTF
>TRBJ2-5|NA|TRBV9|NA
TGTGCCAGCAGCGTAGCCGGACAGTTGGTCGAGACCCAGTACTTC
CASSVAGQLVETQYF
>TRBJ2-4|NA|TRBV7-9|NA
TGTGCCAGCAGCTTTCTACCCGAGGGGGGTAAAAACATTCAGTACTTC
CASSFLPEGGKNIQYF
>TRBJ2-1|TRBD2|TRBV10-3|NA
TGTGCCATCAGTGTTGGCGGGGGTTTCGAGAATGAGCAGTTCTTC
CAISVGGGFENEQFF
>TRBJ2-1|NA|TRBV12-3/TRBV12-4|many
TGTGCCAGCAGTAGAGGGGAATACAATGAGCAGTTCTTC
CASSRGEYNEQFF
>TRBJ2-1|TRBD2|TRBV4-3|NA
TGCGCCAGCAGCCGAGCGCTAGCGGGATCAGTCTACAATGAGCAGTTCTTC
CASSRALAGSVYNEQFF